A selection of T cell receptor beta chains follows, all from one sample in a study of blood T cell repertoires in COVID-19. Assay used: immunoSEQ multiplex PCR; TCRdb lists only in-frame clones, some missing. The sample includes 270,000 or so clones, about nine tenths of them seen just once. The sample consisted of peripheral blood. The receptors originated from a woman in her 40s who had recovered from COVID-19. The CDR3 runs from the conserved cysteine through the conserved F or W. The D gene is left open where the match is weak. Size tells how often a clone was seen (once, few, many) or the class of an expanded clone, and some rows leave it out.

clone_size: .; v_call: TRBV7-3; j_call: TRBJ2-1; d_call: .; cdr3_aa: CASSLSWEHYNEQFF; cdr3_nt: TGTGCCAGCAGCTTATCGTGGGAGCATTACAATGAGCAGTTCTTC
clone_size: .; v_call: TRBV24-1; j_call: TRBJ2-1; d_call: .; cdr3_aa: CATRNGVHEQFF; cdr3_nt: TGTGCCACCAGGAACGGTGTTCATGAGCAGTTCTTC
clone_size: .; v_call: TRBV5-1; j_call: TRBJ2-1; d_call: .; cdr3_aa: CASSDSSYNEQFF; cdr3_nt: TGCGCCAGCAGCGACTCCTCCTACAATGAGCAGTTCTTC
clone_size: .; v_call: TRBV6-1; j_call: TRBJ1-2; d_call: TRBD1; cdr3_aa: CASSDSDRGFGGYTF; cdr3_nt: TGTGCCAGCAGTGATTCGGACAGGGGGTTCGGTGGCTACACCTTC
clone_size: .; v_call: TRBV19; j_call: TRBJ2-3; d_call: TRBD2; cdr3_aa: CASSIAAGGGLDTQYF; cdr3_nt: TGTGCCAGTAGTATAGCAGCGGGAGGAGGGTTAGATACGCAGTATTTT
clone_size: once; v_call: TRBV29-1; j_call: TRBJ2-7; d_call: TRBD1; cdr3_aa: CSVRTGGTYEQYF; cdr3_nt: TGCAGCGTCCGGACAGGGGGAACCTACGAGCAGTACTTC
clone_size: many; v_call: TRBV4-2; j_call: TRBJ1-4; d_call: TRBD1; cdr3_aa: CASSQSQGVDEKLFF; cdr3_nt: TGTGCCAGCAGCCAGTCGCAGGGGGTTGATGAAAAACTGTTTTTT
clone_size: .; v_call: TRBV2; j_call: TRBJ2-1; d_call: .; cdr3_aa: CASSGGEYYNEQFF; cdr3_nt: TGTGCCAGCAGTGGGGGAGAATACTACAATGAGCAGTTCTTC
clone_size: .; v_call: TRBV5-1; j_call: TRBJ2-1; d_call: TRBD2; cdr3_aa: CASSPPVGGAKSNEQFF; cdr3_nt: TGCGCCAGCAGCCCCCCCGTCGGGGGGGCGAAGTCCAATGAGCAGTTCTTC
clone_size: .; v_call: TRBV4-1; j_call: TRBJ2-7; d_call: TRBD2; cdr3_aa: CASSQEVLAGSYEQYF; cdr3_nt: TGCGCCAGCAGCCAAGAGGTCCTAGCGGGTTCCTACGAGCAGTACTTC
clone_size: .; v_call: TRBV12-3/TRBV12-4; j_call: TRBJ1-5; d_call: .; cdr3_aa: CASSVVSNQPQHF; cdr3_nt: TGTGCCAGCAGTGTCGTCAGCAATCAGCCCCAGCATTTT